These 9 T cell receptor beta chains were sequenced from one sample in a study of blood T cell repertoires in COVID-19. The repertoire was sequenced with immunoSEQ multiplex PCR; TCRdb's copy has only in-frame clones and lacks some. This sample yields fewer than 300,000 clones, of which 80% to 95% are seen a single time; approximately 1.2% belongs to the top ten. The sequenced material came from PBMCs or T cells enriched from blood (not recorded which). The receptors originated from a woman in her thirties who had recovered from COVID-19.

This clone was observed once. In nucleotides, the CDR3 is TGTGCCAGCAGAGTAGCGGGAGTGTTATACGAGCAGTACTTC. Encoded protein: CASRVAGVLYEQYF. This chain joins TRBV2 and TRBJ2-7, with 9 bases aligning to TRBD2. This CDR3 contains 14 residues. V shed 6 bases and J 4 bases; nucleotides not matched to a gene: 7. The germline gives CDR1 SNHLY, CDR2 FYNNEI.

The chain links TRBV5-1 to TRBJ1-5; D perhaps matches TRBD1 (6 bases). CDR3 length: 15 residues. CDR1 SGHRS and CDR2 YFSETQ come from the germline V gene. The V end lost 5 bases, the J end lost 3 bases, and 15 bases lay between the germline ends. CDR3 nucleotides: TGCGCCAGCAGGTCAGGGGAAGGAAACAATCAGCCCCAGCATTTT. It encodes CASRSGEGNNQPQHF.

The CDR3 bases are TGTGCCAGCAGTCTGACAGGGAAGGGGCTCGCGCAGTTCTTC. Its protein is CASSLTGKGLAQFF. This chain connects TRBV6-5 to TRBJ2-1, with TRBD1 matching over 7 bases. The CDR3 has 14 residues. V was clipped by 5 bases and J by 12 bases; unmatched bases: 13. Germline CDR1 reads MNHEY; CDR2 reads SVGAGI.

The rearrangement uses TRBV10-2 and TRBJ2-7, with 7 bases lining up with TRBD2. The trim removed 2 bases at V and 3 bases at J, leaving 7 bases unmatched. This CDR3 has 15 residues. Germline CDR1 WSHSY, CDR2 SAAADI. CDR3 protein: CASSELLGRDYEQYF. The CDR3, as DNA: TGCGCCAGCAGTGAGCTCCTGGGGAGGGACTACGAGCAGTACTTC.

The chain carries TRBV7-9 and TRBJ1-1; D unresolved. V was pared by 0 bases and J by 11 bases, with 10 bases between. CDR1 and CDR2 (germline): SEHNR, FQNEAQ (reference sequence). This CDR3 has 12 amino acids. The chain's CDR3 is CASSLAQTRAFF. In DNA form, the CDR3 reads TGTGCCAGCAGCTTAGCCCAAACTAGGGCTTTCTTT.

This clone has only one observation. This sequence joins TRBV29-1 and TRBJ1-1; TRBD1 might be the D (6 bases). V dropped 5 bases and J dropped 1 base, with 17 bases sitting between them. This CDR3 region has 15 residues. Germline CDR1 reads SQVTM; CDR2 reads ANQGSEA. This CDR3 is CSVLGGSERNTEAFF. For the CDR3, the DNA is TGCAGCGTTTTAGGGGGTTCCGAGAGGAACACTGAAGCTTTCTTT.

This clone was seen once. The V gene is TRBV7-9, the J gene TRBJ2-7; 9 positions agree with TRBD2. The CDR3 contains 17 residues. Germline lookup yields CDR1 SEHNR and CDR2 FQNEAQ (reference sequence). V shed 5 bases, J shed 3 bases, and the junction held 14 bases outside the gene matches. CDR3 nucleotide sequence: TGTGCCAGCAGCGCTCAACTTAGCGGGAGCGTTTTCTACGAGCAGTACTTC. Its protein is CASSAQLSGSVFYEQYF.

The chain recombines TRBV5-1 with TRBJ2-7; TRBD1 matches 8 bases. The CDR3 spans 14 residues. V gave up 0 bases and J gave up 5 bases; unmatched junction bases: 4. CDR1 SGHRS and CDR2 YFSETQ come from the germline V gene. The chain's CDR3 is CASSLGAGGNEQYF. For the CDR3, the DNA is TGCGCCAGCAGCTTGGGGGCAGGGGGCAACGAGCAGTACTTC.

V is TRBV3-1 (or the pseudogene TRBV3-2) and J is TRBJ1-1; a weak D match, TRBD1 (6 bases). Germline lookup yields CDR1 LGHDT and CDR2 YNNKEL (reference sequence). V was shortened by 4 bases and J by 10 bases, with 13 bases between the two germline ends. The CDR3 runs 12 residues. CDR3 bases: TGTGCCAGCAGCCGCGGGGGCCGACGAGCTTTCTTT. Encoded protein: CASSRGGRRAFF.